The clone carrying this TCR beta chain was seen more than once but under ten times. Its antigen is not identified. Researchers collected ten milliliters of peripheral blood from every single donor. The data were obtained in a study of blood T cells in healthy people across ages. A second 7 to 11 cycle PCR used barcoded and J-beta primers. TCRdb re-analysed the 5' RACE reads in MiXCR, keeping a single row per CDR3 protein. The table has roughly 1,500,000 distinct CDR3 sequences, about 32% seen once; the top ten hold approximately 10%. CDR1 and CDR2 (germline): SGHNT, YYREEE (reference sequence). The CDR3 length is 15 residues. V trimming: 4 bases; J trimming: 9 bases; junction bases outside the gene matches: 11. Study-wide results and limits: Diversity figures based on one million T cells were deemed too low. Roughly linear declines in TCR beta diversity per million T cells occurred with age.

Sequences were obtained from blood. J is TRBJ2-3 and V is TRBV5-4; 10 bases are a match to TRBD2. The clonotype was recovered from a woman in her twenties or thirties in good health. The CDR3 sequence: CASSPSGGARGTQYF. The CDR3, as DNA: TGTGCCAGCAGCCCGAGCGGGGGGGCCAGGGGGACGCAGTATTTT.